This T cell receptor beta chain originates from a study of T cell responses to AZD1222 COVID-19 vaccine. About this clone itself: Its antigen is unidentified.

The study, taken as a whole, reports: The peak T cell response came first, and repertoires were sampled only after it. Spike-specific TCR repertoires showed rising breadth and depth after two AZD1222 doses.

Looked up from germline, CDR1 is LGHDT and CDR2 is YNNKEL (reference sequence). CDR3 length: 14 amino acids. Deletions cut 8 bases from V and 2 bases from J, with 15 bases between. Assay: immunoSEQ multiplex PCR; the TCRdb copy retains only in-frame clones and omits some. The sample shows around 110,000 clones, around 88% of them seen only once. The receptor was isolated from an adult in good health. The sequences come from peripheral blood, collected on day 0 of AZD1222 vaccination. The chain combines TRBV3-1 (or the pseudogene TRBV3-2) with TRBJ1-1, with D uncertain. The CDR3 loop is CASAPTRVNTEAFF. The CDR3 DNA reads TGTGCCAGCGCTCCTACACGGGTTAACACTGAAGCTTTCTTT.